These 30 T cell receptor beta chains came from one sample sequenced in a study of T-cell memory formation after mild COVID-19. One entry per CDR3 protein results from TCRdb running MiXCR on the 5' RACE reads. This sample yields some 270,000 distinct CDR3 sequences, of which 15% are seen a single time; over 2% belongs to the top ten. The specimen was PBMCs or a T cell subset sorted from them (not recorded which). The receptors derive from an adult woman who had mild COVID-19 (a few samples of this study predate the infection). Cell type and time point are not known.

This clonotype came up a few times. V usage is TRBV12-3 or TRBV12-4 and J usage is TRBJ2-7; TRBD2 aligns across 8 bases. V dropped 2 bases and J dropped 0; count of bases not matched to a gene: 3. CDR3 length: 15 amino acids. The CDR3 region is CASSLRLALSYEQYF. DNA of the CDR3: TGTGCCAGCAGTTTACGACTAGCGCTCTCCTACGAGCAGTACTTC.

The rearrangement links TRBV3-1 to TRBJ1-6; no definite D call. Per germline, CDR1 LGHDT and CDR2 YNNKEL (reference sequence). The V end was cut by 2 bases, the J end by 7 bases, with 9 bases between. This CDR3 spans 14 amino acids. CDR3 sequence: CASSQSTQNSPLHF. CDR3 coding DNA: TGTGCCAGCAGCCAATCAACTCAGAATTCACCCCTCCACTTT.

The CDR3 reads CATHQFAGSRGTDTQYF. CDR3 sequence (DNA): TGTGCCACCCATCAGTTCGCAGGGTCTAGGGGGACAGATACGCAGTATTTT. This chain links TRBV10-3 with TRBJ2-3; tentative D call: TRBD1 (6 bases). The CDR3 extends over 17 amino acids. Trimming pared 10 bases from V and 3 bases from J, leaving 26 bases between. Germline V gene sequence: CDR1 ENHRY, CDR2 SYGVKD.

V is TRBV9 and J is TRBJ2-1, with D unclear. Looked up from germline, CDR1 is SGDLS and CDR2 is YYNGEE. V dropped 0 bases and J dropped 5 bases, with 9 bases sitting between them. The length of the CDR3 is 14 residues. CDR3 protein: CASSVGDVHNEQFF. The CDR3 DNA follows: TGTGCCAGCAGCGTAGGTGACGTACACAATGAGCAGTTCTTC. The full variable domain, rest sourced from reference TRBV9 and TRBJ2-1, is DSGVTQTPKHLITATGQRVTLRCSPRSGDLSVYWYQQSLDQGLQFLIQYYNGEERAKGNILERFSAQQFPDLHSELNLSSLELGDSALYFCASSVGDVHNEQFFGPGTRLTVL.

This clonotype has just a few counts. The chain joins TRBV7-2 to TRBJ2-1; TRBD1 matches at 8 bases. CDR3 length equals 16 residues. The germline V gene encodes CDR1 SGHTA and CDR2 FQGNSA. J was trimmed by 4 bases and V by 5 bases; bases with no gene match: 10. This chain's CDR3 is CASSGPGTGAYNEQFF. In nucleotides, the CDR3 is TGTGCCAGCAGCGGACCCGGGACAGGAGCTTACAATGAGCAGTTCTTC.

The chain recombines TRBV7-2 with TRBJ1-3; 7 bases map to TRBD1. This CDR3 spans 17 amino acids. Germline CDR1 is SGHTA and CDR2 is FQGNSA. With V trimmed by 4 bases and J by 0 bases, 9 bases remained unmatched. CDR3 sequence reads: CASSYTGAMNSGNTIYF. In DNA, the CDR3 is TGTGCCAGCAGCTACACAGGGGCTATGAACTCTGGAAACACCATATATTTT.

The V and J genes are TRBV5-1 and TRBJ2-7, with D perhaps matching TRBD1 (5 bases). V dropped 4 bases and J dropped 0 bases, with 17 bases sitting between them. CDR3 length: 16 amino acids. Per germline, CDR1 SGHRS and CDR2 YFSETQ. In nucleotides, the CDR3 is TGCGCCAGCAGCAAAAACAGGCTGGGGCTCTCCTACGAGCAGTACTTC. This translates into CASSKNRLGLSYEQYF. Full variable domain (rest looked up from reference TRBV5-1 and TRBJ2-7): KAGVTQTPRYLIKTRGQQVTLSCSPISGHRSVSWYQQTPGQGLQFLFEYFSETQRNKGNFPGRFSGRQFSNSRSEMNVSTLELGDSALYLCASSKNRLGLSYEQYFGPGTRLTVT.

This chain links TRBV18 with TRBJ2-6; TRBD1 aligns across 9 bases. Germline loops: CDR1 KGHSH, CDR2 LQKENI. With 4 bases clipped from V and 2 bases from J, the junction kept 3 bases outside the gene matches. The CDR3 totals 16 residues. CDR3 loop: CASSRDRVTGANVLTF. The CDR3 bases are TGTGCCAGCTCACGGGACAGGGTCACTGGGGCCAACGTCCTGACTTTC.

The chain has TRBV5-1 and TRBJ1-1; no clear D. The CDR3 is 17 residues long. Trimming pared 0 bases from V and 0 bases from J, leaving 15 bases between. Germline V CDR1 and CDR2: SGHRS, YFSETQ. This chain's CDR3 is CASSLGGRESMNTEAFF. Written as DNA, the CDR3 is TGCGCCAGCAGCTTGGGGGGTAGAGAAAGCATGAACACTGAAGCTTTCTTT.

CDR3: CASSQRYLAATDNEQFF. DNA for the CDR3: TGTGCCAGCAGCCAAAGGTATCTAGCGGCGACCGACAATGAGCAGTTCTTC. The gene calls are TRBV3-1 and TRBJ2-1; the match to TRBD2 covers 7 bases. The CDR3 is made up of 17 amino acids. From germline, CDR1 is LGHDT and CDR2 YNNKEL (reference sequence). V was clipped by 2 bases and J by 5 bases; unmatched bases: 12.

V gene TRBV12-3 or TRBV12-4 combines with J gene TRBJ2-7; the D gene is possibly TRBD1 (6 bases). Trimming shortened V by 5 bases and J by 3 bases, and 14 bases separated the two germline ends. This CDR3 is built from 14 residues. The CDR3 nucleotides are TGTGCCAGCAGTGCTCCCGGACAGTTCTACGAGCAGTACTTC. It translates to CASSAPGQFYEQYF.

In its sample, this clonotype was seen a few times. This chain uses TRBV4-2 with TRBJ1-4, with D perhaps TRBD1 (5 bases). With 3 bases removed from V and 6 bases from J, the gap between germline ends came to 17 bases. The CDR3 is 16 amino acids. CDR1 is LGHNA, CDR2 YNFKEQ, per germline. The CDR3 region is CASSQEPSLGDEKLFF. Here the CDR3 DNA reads TGTGCCAGCAGCCAGGAACCGAGCTTGGGGGATGAAAAACTGTTTTTT.

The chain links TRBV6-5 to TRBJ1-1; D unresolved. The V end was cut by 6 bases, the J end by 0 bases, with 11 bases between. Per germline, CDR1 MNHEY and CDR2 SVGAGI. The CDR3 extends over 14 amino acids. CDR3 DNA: TGTGCCAGCAGCGCCGGACGGATGAACACTGAAGCTTTCTTT. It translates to CASSAGRMNTEAFF.

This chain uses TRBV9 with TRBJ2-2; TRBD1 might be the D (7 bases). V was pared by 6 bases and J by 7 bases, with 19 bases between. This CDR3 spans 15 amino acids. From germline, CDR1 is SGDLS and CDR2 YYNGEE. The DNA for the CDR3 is TGTGCCAGCACCACACTCCAGGGGGGCGTCGGGGAGCTGTTTTTT. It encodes CASTTLQGGVGELFF.

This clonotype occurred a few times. The CDR3 region has the DNA TGTGCCAGCAAGGGGGAGGGGAACACTGAAGCTTTCTTT. It encodes CASKGEGNTEAFF. This chain joins TRBV6-5 and TRBJ1-1, with TRBD1 as a possible D gene (6 bases). The CDR3 spans 13 residues. V lost 7 bases, J lost 1 base, and 10 bases lay in between. From germline, CDR1 is MNHEY and CDR2 SVGAGI.

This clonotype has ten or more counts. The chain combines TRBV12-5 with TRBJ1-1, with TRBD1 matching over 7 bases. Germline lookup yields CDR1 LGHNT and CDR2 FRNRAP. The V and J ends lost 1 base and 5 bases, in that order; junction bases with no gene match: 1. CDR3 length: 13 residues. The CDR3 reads CASGLARGTEAFF. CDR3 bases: TGTGCTAGTGGTTTGGCCAGGGGGACTGAAGCTTTCTTT.

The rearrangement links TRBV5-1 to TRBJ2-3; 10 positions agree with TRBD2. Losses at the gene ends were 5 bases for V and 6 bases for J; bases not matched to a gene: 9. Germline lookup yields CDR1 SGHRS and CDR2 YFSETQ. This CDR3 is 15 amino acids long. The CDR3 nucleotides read TGCGCCAGCAGAAGCGGGGGGGCCGCGTTCGATACGCAGTATTTT. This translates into CASRSGGAAFDTQYF.

The CDR3 region has the DNA TGCGCCAGCAGCTTGGAGTCCGCCTCAGATACGCAGTATTTT. Its translation is CASSLESASDTQYF. The rearrangement joins TRBV5-1 to TRBJ2-3, with D unclear. The CDR3 is 14 amino acids. The V end was cut by 0 bases, the J end by 4 bases, with 9 bases between. Germline V gene data show CDR1 as SGHRS and CDR2 as YFSETQ.

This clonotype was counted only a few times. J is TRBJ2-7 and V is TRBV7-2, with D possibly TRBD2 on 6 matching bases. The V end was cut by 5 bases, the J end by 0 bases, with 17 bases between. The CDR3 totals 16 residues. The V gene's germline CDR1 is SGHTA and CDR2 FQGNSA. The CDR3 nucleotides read TGTGCCAGCAGCCCCCGTTTAGCGGTAAGCTCCTACGAGCAGTACTTC. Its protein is CASSPRLAVSSYEQYF.

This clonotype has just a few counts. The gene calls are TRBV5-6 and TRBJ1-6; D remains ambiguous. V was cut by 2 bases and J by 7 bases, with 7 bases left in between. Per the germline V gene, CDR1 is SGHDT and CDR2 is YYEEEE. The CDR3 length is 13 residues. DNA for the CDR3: TGTGCCAGCAGCTTAATTGGAAATTCACCCCTCCACTTT. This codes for CASSLIGNSPLHF.

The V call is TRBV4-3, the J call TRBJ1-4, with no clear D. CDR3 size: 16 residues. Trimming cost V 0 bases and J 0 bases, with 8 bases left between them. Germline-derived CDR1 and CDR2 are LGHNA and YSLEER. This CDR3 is CASSQDLRATNEKLFF. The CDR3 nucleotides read TGCGCCAGCAGCCAAGATTTGAGGGCAACTAATGAAAAACTGTTTTTT.

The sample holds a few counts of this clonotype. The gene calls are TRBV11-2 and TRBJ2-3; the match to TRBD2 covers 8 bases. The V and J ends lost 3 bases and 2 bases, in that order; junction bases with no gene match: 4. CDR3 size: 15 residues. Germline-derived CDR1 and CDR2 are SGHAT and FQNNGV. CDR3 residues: CASSFSSGFTDTQYF. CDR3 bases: TGTGCCAGCAGCTTCTCTAGCGGGTTCACAGATACGCAGTATTTT.

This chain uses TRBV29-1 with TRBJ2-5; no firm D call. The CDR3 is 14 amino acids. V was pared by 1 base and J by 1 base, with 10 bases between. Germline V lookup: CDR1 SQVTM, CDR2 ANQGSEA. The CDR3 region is CSVEGPALQETQYF. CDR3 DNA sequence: TGCAGCGTTGAAGGGCCCGCGCTCCAAGAGACCCAGTACTTC.

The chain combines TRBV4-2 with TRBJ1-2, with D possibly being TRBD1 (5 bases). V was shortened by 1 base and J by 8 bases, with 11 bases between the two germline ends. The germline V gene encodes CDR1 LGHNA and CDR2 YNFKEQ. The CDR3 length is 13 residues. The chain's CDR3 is CASSQAGGRGYTF. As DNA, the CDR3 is TGTGCCAGCAGCCAAGCTGGGGGTAGGGGCTACACCTTC.

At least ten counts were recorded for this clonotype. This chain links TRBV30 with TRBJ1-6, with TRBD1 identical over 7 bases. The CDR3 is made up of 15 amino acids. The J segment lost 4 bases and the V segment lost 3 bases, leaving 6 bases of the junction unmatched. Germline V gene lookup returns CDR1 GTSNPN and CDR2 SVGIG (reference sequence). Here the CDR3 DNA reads TGTGCCTGGAGAGGGGACAGTTATTATAATTCACCCCTCCACTTT. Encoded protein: CAWRGDSYYNSPLHF.

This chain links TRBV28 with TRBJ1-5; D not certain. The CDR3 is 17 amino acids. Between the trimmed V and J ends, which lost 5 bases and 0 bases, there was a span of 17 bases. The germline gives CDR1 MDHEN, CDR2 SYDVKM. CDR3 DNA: TGTGCCAGCAGTACAGAGATAGTCGGTGTTAGCAATCAGCCCCAGCATTTT. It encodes CASSTEIVGVSNQPQHF.

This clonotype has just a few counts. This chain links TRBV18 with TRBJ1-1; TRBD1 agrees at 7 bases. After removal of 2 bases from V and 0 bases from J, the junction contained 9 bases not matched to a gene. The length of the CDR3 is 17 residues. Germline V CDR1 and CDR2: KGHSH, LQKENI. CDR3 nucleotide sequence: TGTGCCAGCTCACCAAATTCCGGAGGGGGCCTGAACACTGAAGCTTTCTTT. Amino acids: CASSPNSGGGLNTEAFF.

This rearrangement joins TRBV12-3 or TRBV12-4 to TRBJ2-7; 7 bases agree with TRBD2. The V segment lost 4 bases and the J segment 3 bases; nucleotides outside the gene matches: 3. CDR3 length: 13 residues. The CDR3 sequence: CASSSASGYEQYF. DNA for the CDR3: TGTGCCAGCAGTTCAGCTAGCGGCTACGAGCAGTACTTC.

CDR3 DNA: TGTGCCAGCTCCCATGGGACCTCCTACGAGCAGTACTTC. This sequence encodes CASSHGTSYEQYF. The V call is TRBV18, the J call TRBJ2-7; D may be TRBD1 or TRBD2 (5 bases each). CDR1 and CDR2 (germline): KGHSH, LQKENI. Trimming took off 6 bases at V and 0 bases at J, with 9 bases between the two ends. The CDR3 covers 13 residues.

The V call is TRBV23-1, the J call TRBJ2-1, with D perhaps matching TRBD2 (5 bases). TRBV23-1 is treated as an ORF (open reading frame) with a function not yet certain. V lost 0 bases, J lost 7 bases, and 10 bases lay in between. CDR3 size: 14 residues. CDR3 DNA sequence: TGCGCCAGCAGTCAATCGGCTGGGGAGAATGAGCAGTTCTTC. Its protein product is CASSQSAGENEQFF.